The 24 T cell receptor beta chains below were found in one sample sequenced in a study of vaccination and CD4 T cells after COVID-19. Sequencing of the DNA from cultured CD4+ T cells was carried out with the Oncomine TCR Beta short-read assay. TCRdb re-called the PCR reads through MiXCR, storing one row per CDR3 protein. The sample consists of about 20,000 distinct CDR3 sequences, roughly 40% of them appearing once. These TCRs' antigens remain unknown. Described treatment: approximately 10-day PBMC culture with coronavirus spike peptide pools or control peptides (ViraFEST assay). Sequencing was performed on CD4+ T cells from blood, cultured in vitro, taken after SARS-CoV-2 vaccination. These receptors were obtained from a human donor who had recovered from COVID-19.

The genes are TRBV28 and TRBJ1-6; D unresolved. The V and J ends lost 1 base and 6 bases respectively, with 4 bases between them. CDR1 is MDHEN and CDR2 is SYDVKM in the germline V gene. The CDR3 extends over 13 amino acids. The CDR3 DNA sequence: TGTGCCAGCAGTTTATTCAGTAATTCACCCCTCCACTTT. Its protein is CASSLFSNSPLHF.

The CDR3 sequence: CASSQGGGDGYGYTF. CDR3 bases: TGTGCCAGCAGCCAAGGCGGGGGGGACGGCTATGGCTACACCTTC. The chain employs TRBV14 and TRBJ1-2; possible D gene TRBD1, 5 bases. Germline lookup yields CDR1 SGHDN and CDR2 FVKESK. The CDR3 length is 15 residues. The ends were cut back, 1 base at V and 4 bases at J, with 13 bases in the middle.

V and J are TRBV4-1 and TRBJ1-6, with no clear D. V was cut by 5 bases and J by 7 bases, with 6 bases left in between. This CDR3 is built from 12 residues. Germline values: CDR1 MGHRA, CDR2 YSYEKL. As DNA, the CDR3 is TGCGCCAGCAGCACCGCCAATTCACCCCTCCACTTT. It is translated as CASSTANSPLHF.

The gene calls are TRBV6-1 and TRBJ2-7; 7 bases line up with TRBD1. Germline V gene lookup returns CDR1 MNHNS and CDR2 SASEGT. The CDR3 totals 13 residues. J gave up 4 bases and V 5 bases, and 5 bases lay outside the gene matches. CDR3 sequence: CASSRQGPYEQYF. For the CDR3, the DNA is TGTGCCAGCAGTCGACAGGGACCTTACGAGCAGTACTTC.

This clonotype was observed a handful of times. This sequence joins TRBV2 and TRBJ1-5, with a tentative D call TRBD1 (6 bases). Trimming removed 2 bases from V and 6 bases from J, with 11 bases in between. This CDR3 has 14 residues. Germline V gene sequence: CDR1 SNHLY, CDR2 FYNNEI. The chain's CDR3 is CASSELSGVQPQHF. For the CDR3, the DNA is TGTGCCAGCAGTGAACTGTCAGGGGTTCAGCCCCAGCATTTT.

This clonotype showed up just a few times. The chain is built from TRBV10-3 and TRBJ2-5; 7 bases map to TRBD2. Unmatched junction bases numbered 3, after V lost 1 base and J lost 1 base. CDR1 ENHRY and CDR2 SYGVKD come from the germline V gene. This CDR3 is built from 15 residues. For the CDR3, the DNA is TGTGCCATCAGTGAGTACGGGGGGTCCCAAGAGACCCAGTACTTC. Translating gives CAISEYGGSQETQYF.

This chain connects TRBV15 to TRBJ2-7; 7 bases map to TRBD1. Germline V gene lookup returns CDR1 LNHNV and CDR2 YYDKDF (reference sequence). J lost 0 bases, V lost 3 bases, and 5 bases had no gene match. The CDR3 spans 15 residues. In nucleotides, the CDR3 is TGTGCCACCAGCAGGGGGACAGAGTACTCCTACGAGCAGTACTTC. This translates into CATSRGTEYSYEQYF.

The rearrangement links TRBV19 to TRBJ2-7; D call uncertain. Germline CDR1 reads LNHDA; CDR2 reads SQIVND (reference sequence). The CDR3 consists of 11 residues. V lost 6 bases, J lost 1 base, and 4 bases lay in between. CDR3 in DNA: TGTGCCAGTAGCGATTCCTACGAGCAGTACTTC. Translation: CASSDSYEQYF.

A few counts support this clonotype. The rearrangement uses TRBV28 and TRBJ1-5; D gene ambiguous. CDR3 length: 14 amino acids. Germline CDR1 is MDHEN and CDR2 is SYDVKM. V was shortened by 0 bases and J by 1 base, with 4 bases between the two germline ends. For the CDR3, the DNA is TGTGCCAGCAGTTTATGGAGGAGCAATCAGCCCCAGCATTTT. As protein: CASSLWRSNQPQHF.

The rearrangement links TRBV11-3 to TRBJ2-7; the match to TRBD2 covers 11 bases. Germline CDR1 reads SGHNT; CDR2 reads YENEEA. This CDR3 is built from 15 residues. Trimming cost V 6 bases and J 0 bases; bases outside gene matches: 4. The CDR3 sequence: CASREGLADSYEQYF. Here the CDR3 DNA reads TGTGCCAGCAGGGAGGGACTAGCGGACTCCTACGAGCAGTACTTC.

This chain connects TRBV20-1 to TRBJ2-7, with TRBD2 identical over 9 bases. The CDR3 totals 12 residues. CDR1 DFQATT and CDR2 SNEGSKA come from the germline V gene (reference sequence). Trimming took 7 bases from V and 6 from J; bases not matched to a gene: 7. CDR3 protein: CSVEAGGSEQYF. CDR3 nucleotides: TGCAGTGTTGAAGCGGGAGGTAGCGAGCAGTACTTC.

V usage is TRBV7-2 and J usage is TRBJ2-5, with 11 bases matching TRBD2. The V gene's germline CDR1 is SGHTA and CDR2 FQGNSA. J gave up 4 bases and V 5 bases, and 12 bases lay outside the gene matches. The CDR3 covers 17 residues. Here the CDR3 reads CASSQDPSGGFGETQYF. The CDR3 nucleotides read TGTGCCAGCAGCCAAGATCCTAGCGGGGGGTTCGGAGAGACCCAGTACTTC. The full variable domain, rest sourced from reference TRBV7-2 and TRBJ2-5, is GAGVSQSPSNKVTEKGKDVELRCDPISGHTALYWYRQSLGQGLEFLIYFQGNSAPDKSGLPSDRFSAERTGGSVSTLTIQRTQQEDSAVYLCASSQDPSGGFGETQYFGPGTRLLVL.

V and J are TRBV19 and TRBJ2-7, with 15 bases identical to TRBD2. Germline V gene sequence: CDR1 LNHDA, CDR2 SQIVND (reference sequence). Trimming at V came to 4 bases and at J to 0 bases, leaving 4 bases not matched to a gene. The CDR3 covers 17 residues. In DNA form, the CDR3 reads TGTGCCAGTAGTAGGGGACTAGCGGGAGGCGTCTCCTACGAGCAGTACTTC. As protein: CASSRGLAGGVSYEQYF.

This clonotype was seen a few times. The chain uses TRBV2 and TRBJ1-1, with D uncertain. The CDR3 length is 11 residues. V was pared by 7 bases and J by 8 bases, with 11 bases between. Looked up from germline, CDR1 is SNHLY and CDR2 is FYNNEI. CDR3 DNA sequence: TGTGCCAGCAATAAGATGCAGGAAGCTTTCTTT. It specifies CASNKMQEAFF.

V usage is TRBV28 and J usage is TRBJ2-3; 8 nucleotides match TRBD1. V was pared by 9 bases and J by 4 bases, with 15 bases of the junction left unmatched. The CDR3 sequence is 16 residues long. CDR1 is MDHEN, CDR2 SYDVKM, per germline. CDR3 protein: CASVAGGWAEADTQYF. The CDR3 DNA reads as TGTGCCAGTGTTGCAGGGGGCTGGGCGGAAGCAGATACGCAGTATTTT.

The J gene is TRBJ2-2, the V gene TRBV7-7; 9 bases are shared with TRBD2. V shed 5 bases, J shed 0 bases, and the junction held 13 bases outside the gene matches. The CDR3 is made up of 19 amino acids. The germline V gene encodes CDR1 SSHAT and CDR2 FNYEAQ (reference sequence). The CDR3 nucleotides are TGTGCCAGCAGCCCCCAAGGAGCGGGAGGAGGCGCGAACACCGGGGAGCTGTTTTTT. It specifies CASSPQGAGGGANTGELFF.

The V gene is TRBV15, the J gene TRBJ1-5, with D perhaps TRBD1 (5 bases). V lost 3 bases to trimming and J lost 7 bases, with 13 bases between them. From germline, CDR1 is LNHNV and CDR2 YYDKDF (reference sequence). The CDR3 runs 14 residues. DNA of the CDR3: TGTGCCACCAGCAGGGGCCAGGGTGAACAGCCCCAGCATTTT. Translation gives CATSRGQGEQPQHF.

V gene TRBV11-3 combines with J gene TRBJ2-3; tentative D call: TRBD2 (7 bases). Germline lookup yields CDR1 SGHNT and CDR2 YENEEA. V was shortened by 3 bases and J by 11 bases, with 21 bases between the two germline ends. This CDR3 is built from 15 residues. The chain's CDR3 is CASSLDSGRELGQYF. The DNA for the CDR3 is TGTGCCAGCAGCTTGGACAGCGGGCGGGAGTTAGGGCAGTATTTT.

The CDR3 nucleotides read TGTGCCAGCAGCCCAGGGGTAGGGGAGACCCAGTACTTC. Translation gives CASSPGVGETQYF. The chain has TRBV28 and TRBJ2-5; TRBD1 is a possible D gene (6 bases). V was trimmed by 6 bases and J by 5 bases, leaving 13 bases between them. The germline CDR1 and CDR2 sequences are MDHEN and SYDVKM. The CDR3 length is 13 residues.

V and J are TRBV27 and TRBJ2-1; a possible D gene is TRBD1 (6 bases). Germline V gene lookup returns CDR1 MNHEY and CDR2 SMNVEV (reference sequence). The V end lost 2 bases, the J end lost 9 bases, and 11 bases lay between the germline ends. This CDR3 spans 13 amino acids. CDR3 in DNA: TGTGCCAGCAGTTTAAACAGGGCTACTGAGCAGTTCTTC. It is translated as CASSLNRATEQFF.

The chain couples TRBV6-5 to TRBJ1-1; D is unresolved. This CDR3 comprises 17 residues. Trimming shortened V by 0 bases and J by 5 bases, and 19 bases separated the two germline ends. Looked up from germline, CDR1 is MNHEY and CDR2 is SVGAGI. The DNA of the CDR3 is TGTGCCAGCAGTTACTCCCCCCTTGGAGGGAAAGGAACTGAAGCTTTCTTT. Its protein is CASSYSPLGGKGTEAFF.

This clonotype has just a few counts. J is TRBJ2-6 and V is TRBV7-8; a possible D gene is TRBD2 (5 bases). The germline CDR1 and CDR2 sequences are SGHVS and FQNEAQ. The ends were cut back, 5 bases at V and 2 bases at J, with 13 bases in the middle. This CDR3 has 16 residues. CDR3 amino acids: CASSRQTGTGANVLTF. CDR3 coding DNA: TGTGCCAGCAGCCGCCAGACCGGGACTGGGGCCAACGTCCTGACTTTC.

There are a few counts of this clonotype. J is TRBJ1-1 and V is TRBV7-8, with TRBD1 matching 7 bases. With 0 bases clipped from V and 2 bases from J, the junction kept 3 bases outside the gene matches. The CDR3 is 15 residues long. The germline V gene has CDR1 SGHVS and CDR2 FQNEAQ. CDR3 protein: CASSLATGPNTEAFF. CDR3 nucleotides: TGTGCCAGCAGCTTAGCGACAGGGCCCAACACTGAAGCTTTCTTT. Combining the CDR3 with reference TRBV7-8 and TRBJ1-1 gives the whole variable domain GAGVSQSPRYKVAKRGQDVALRCDPISGHVSLFWYQQALGQGPEFLTYFQNEAQLDKSGLPSDRFFAERPEGSVSTLKIQRTQQEDSAVYLCASSLATGPNTEAFFGQGTRLTVV.

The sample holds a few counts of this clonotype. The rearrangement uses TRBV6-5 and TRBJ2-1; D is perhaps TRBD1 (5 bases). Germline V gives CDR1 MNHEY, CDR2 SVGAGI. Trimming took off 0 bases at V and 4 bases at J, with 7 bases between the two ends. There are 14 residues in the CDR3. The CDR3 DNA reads TGTGCCAGCAGTTACTCGGACAAATACAATGAGCAGTTCTTC. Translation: CASSYSDKYNEQFF.